Below are 11 T cell receptor beta chains sequenced from a single sample in a study of cytomegalovirus exposure and HLA in healthy donors. 60 Vbeta and 13 Jbeta primers were used in PCR. Assay: immunoSEQ multiplex PCR; the TCRdb copy retains only in-frame clones and omits some. The data contain approximately 89,000 clones, 62% of them singletons. Material: PBMCs. Receptor source: a woman in her twenties or thirties in good health and CMV-seropositive.

The CDR3 is CASEAGEDSNQPQHF. The CDR3 DNA reads TGTGCCTCCGAAGCGGGTGAAGATAGCAATCAGCCCCAGCATTTT. This chain connects TRBV30 to TRBJ1-5, with D uncertain. V lost 7 bases, J lost 0 bases, and 16 bases lay in between. Germline V gene data show CDR1 as GTSNPN and CDR2 as SVGIG (reference sequence). CDR3 size: 15 residues.

This clone was seen only a few times. The rearrangement uses TRBV21-1 and TRBJ1-2; no DNA check was done on the table's D call, TRBD1. TRBV21-1 is deemed a pseudogene. This CDR3 has 15 residues. The CDR3 sequence: CASSKGGRKDYGYTF. The CDR3 bases are TGTGCCAGCAGCAAAGGGGGGCGCAAGGACTATGGCTACACCTTC.

The chain recombines TRBV4-2 with TRBJ2-2; D is ambiguous. Trimming took off 0 bases at V and 4 bases at J, with 6 bases between the two ends. Per the germline V gene, CDR1 is LGHNA and CDR2 is YNFKEQ. CDR3 size: 14 residues. This chain's CDR3 is CASSQDFFTGELFF. CDR3 coding DNA: TGTGCCAGCAGCCAAGATTTCTTCACCGGGGAGCTGTTTTTT.

V gene TRBV7-9 combines with J gene TRBJ2-1, with D possibly matching TRBD1 (5 bases). The germline V gene has CDR1 SEHNR and CDR2 FQNEAQ (reference sequence). The CDR3 consists of 13 residues. Trimming took off 1 base at V and 9 bases at J, with 10 bases between the two ends. The CDR3 sequence is CASSLDGAGEQFF. DNA of the CDR3: TGTGCCAGCAGCTTAGATGGGGCCGGTGAGCAGTTCTTC.

The chain carries TRBV18 and TRBJ2-3, with a possible D match to TRBD2 (6 bases). The germline V gene encodes CDR1 KGHSH and CDR2 LQKENI. The V end lost 1 base, the J end lost 5 bases, and 7 bases lay between the germline ends. The CDR3 is 13 amino acids. CDR3 bases: TGTGCCAGCTCACCACTAGCGGTAGATACGCAGTATTTT. Its protein is CASSPLAVDTQYF.

The chain joins TRBV5-8 to TRBJ1-3, with D tentatively TRBD1 (6 bases). The V end was cut by 3 bases, the J end by 12 bases, with 13 bases between. Germline CDR1 SGHTS, CDR2 YDEGEE. The CDR3 spans 12 residues. CDR3 bases: TGTGCCAGCAGCTCGGGGGGGGCCATCATATATTTT. This translates into CASSSGGAIIYF.

The genes are TRBV5-6 and TRBJ1-2; D is possibly TRBD1 (6 bases). This CDR3 has 13 residues. Trimming cost V 4 bases and J 6 bases, with 13 bases left between them. CDR1 is SGHDT and CDR2 is YYEEEE in the germline V gene. CDR3 in DNA: TGTGCCAGCAGCGTTCTAACAGGGCATGGCTACACCTTC. Amino acids: CASSVLTGHGYTF.

The chain has TRBV5-8 and TRBJ1-4, with 7 nucleotides matching TRBD1. The junction had 4 bases not matched to a gene; V was cut back by 4 bases and J by 1 base. The length of the CDR3 is 15 residues. The germline CDR1 and CDR2 sequences are SGHTS and YDEGEE. CDR3 bases: TGTGCCAGCAGCCCGAGACAGGGAACTAATGAAAAACTGTTTTTT. It codes for CASSPRQGTNEKLFF.

This clone was picked up a small number of times. This chain uses TRBV28 with TRBJ2-3; 10 bases fit TRBD2. With V trimmed by 5 bases and J by 5 bases, 10 bases remained unmatched. From germline, CDR1 is MDHEN and CDR2 SYDVKM. The CDR3 totals 16 residues. The CDR3 region is CASSPLTSGVKDTQYF. As DNA, the CDR3 is TGTGCCAGCAGTCCTCTTACTAGCGGGGTTAAAGATACGCAGTATTTT.

This chain joins TRBV6-5 and TRBJ1-1; D might be TRBD1 (5 bases). Trimming shortened V by 2 bases and J by 2 bases, and 12 bases separated the two germline ends. The CDR3 runs 15 residues. The germline V gene has CDR1 MNHEY and CDR2 SVGAGI. CDR3 nucleotides: TGTGCCAGCAGTTACGTGTCCAGGGAAAACACTGAAGCTTTCTTT. The encoded protein is CASSYVSRENTEAFF.

The J gene is TRBJ1-4, the V gene TRBV5-1; TRBD1 matches at 8 bases. Germline V gene lookup returns CDR1 SGHRS and CDR2 YFSETQ. CDR3 size: 16 residues. With V trimmed by 4 bases and J by 5 bases, 10 bases remained unmatched. The CDR3 DNA is TGCGCCAGCAGCCTTGGCCGACAGGGGCGGAATGAAAAACTGTTTTTT. Encoded protein: CASSLGRQGRNEKLFF.